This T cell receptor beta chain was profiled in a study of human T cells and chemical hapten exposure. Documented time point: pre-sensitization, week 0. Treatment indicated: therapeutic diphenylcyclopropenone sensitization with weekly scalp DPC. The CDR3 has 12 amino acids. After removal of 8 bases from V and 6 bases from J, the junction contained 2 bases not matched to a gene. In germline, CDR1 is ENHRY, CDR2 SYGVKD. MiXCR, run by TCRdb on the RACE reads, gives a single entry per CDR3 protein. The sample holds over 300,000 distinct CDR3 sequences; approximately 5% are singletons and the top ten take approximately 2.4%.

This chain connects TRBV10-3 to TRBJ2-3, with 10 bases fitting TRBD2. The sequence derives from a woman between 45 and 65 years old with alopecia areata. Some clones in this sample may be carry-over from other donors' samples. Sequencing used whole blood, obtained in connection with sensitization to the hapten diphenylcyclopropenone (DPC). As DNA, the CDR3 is TGTGCCATCGAACTAGCGGGGGATACGCAGTATTTT. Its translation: CAIELAGDTQYF.